A single T cell receptor (beta chain) is shown here with its context. Its antigen is not identified. The entry originates in a study of a mutant IDH1 vaccine in newly diagnosed glioma. Study-wide background: Commencement of vaccination occurred 4-6 weeks following radiotherapy alone, or concurrently with temozolomide cycles. Treated patients had a mean age of approximately 40 years and an approximately 62% male, around 38% female split. Antecedent treatment encompassed radiotherapy, temozolomide, or their combination; the majority received both.

Time point specified: week 5, during vaccination. Vaccination used 300 ug of mutant IDH1 20-mer peptide per dose, with topical imiquimod. Assay: immunoSEQ multiplex PCR; the TCRdb copy retains only in-frame clones and omits some. In the table there are around 50,000 clones, 80% to 90% of which are singletons. V lost 4 bases, J lost 0 bases, and 13 bases lay in between. The CDR3 covers 15 residues. Germline V gene data show CDR1 as SGHNT and CDR2 as YYREEE (reference sequence). Study results and limitations: No link was apparently found between pseudoprogression and changes in top peripheral T cell clonotypes.

Sequencing used PBMCs, obtained from a glioma patient whose treatment included an IDH1 peptide vaccine. The rearrangement links TRBV5-4 to TRBJ1-2; D unclear. The clonotype originates from a woman in her thirties or forties with glioma. This CDR3 reads CASSPDGLTNYGYTF. The CDR3, as DNA: TGTGCCAGCAGCCCGGACGGTCTCACTAACTATGGCTACACCTTC.